Below, 27 T cell receptor beta chains from the same sample are listed, as sequenced in a study of beta chain features in type 1 diabetes. The investigators reverse transcribed all of the isolated RNA, so they sequenced expressed TCRB transcripts. Sequencing used immunoSEQ multiplex PCR; TCRdb keeps in-frame clones, though not all of them. The table shows roughly 400,000 clones, with approximately 13% occurring only once. The sample consisted of naive CD4+ T cells from blood. The receptors shown here come from a man in his thirties or forties in good health.

The DNA for the CDR3 is TGTGCCAGCAGCCAAGATAGGTCCGCCAAAAACATTCAGTACTTC. This codes for CASSQDRSAKNIQYF. The rearrangement links TRBV4-2 to TRBJ2-4; D is unclear. Trimming took off 0 bases at V and 1 base at J, with 7 bases between the two ends. The CDR3 has 15 residues. Germline CDR1 is LGHNA and CDR2 is YNFKEQ.

CDR3 sequence: CASSGGGASETQYF. The CDR3 region has the DNA TGTGCCAGCAGTGGCGGGGGGGCTTCGGAGACCCAGTACTTC. J is TRBJ2-5 and V is TRBV7-2; 9 bases map to TRBD2. Germline V lookup: CDR1 SGHTA, CDR2 FQGNSA. J gave up 5 bases and V 6 bases, and 7 bases lay outside the gene matches. This CDR3 contains 14 residues. The whole variable domain, filled in from reference TRBV7-2 and TRBJ2-5, reads GAGVSQSPSNKVTEKGKDVELRCDPISGHTALYWYRQSLGQGLEFLIYFQGNSAPDKSGLPSDRFSAERTGGSVSTLTIQRTQQEDSAVYLCASSGGGASETQYFGPGTRLLVL.

The chain is built from TRBV9 and TRBJ1-6; 7 bases are shared with TRBD1. The CDR3 covers 14 residues. V lost 3 bases and J lost 5; bases outside the gene matches: 2. Per the germline V gene, CDR1 is SGDLS and CDR2 is YYNGEE. CDR3 sequence (DNA): TGTGCCAGCAGCGATCAGGGGGATAATTCACCCCTCCACTTT. Amino acids: CASSDQGDNSPLHF.

The table lists this clone with a few counts. V and J are TRBV30 and TRBJ1-1; D unresolved. Looked up from germline, CDR1 is GTSNPN and CDR2 is SVGIG (reference sequence). The V gene lost 3 bases and the J gene lost 1 base, with 9 bases spanning the gap. The CDR3 contains 13 residues. The chain's CDR3 is CAWRIPENTEAFF. DNA of the CDR3: TGTGCCTGGAGGATTCCAGAGAACACTGAAGCTTTCTTT.

Only a few counts were recorded for this clone. This chain uses TRBV7-2 with TRBJ2-1; 9 bases are a match to TRBD2. Germline CDR1 is SGHTA and CDR2 is FQGNSA. The CDR3 length is 15 residues. Losses at the gene ends were 7 bases for V and 5 bases for J; bases not matched to a gene: 9. DNA for the CDR3: TGTGCCAGCAAGCTTGTATTAGCGGGAGACAATGAGCAGTTCTTC. Protein sequence: CASKLVLAGDNEQFF.

This sequence joins TRBV10-3 and TRBJ2-1; D is undetermined. V gave up 4 bases and J gave up 6 bases, with 10 bases separating them. The CDR3 runs to 13 residues. The germline V gene encodes CDR1 ENHRY and CDR2 SYGVKD. CDR3: CAISAAIANEQFF. The DNA for the CDR3 is TGTGCCATCAGTGCCGCTATTGCCAATGAGCAGTTCTTC.

Written as DNA, the CDR3 is TGTGCCACCCTTCTTAAGGGAGACTATGGCTACACCTTC. Its protein product is CATLLKGDYGYTF. V usage is TRBV6-7 and J usage is TRBJ1-2; D not certain. TRBV6-7 belongs to the ORF category, with a function that is uncertain. CDR3 size: 13 residues. Trimming cost V 10 bases and J 3 bases, with 15 bases left between them.

This clone was recorded a few times. CDR3 sequence: CSVGMSPSRDTQYF. The CDR3 coding sequence is TGCAGCGTTGGGATGTCCCCCAGTAGGGATACGCAGTATTTT. This chain connects TRBV29-1 to TRBJ2-3; no definite D call. Germline lookup yields CDR1 SQVTM and CDR2 ANQGSEA. The CDR3 runs 14 residues. V shed 4 bases and J shed 6 bases, with 17 bases lying between them.

The chain joins TRBV7-8 to TRBJ2-1, with TRBD1 matching 11 bases. Germline CDR1 is SGHVS and CDR2 is FQNEAQ. J gave up 2 bases and V 5 bases, and 5 bases lay outside the gene matches. This CDR3 has 16 residues. CDR3 sequence: CASSTRTGGTYNEQFF. CDR3 DNA sequence: TGTGCCAGCAGCACCCGGACAGGGGGCACCTACAATGAGCAGTTCTTC.

In its sample, this clone was seen a few times. This rearrangement joins TRBV7-2 to TRBJ2-2; perhaps TRBD2 as D (5 bases). CDR1 is SGHTA and CDR2 is FQGNSA in the germline V gene. Trimming stripped 4 bases from V and 5 bases from J, with 11 bases between. CDR3 length: 14 residues. The CDR3 bases are TGTGCCAGCAGCTCCGGGCGAGGGACCGGGGAGCTGTTTTTT. As protein: CASSSGRGTGELFF. Variable domain in full (rest from reference TRBV7-2 and TRBJ2-2): GAGVSQSPSNKVTEKGKDVELRCDPISGHTALYWYRQSLGQGLEFLIYFQGNSAPDKSGLPSDRFSAERTGGSVSTLTIQRTQQEDSAVYLCASSSGRGTGELFFGEGSRLTVL.

V gene TRBV18 combines with J gene TRBJ2-3; the match to TRBD1 covers 8 bases. Germline V gene lookup returns CDR1 KGHSH and CDR2 LQKENI. Losses at the gene ends were 2 bases for V and 5 bases for J; bases not matched to a gene: 15. CDR3 length: 18 amino acids. The CDR3 is CASSPGPDRGGFKDTQYF. The CDR3 DNA sequence: TGTGCCAGCTCACCAGGGCCCGACAGGGGAGGATTCAAAGATACGCAGTATTTT. Full variable domain (remainder filled in from reference TRBV18 and TRBJ2-3): NAGVMQNPRHLVRRRGQEARLRCSPMKGHSHVYWYRQLPEEGLKFMVYLQKENIIDESGMPKERFSAEFPKEGPSILRIQQVVRGDSAAYFCASSPGPDRGGFKDTQYFGPGTRLTVL.

This clone was observed a handful of times. V usage is TRBV19 and J usage is TRBJ2-5; D is possibly TRBD1 (6 bases). V shed 1 base and J shed 5 bases, with 20 bases lying between them. Looked up from germline, CDR1 is LNHDA and CDR2 is SQIVND (reference sequence). This CDR3 is 17 amino acids long. The CDR3 spells CASSIAPWQGKRETQYF. CDR3 sequence (DNA): TGTGCCAGTAGTATAGCCCCGTGGCAGGGGAAAAGGGAGACCCAGTACTTC.

The CDR3 sequence is CASTRGGTDTQYF. CDR3 nucleotide sequence: TGTGCCAGCACCCGGGGGGGCACAGATACGCAGTATTTT. The chain uses TRBV9 and TRBJ2-3; 7 bases align to TRBD2. This CDR3 has 13 residues. V lost 6 bases to trimming and J lost 1 base; unmatched junction nucleotides: 2. CDR1 and CDR2 from the germline V gene are SGDLS and YYNGEE. The variable domain in full, with the rest retrieved from reference TRBV9 and TRBJ2-3, is DSGVTQTPKHLITATGQRVTLRCSPRSGDLSVYWYQQSLDQGLQFLIQYYNGEERAKGNILERFSAQQFPDLHSELNLSSLELGDSALYFCASTRGGTDTQYFGPGTRLTVL.

In its sample, this clone was seen a few times. This chain joins TRBV7-9 and TRBJ2-1, with D perhaps matching TRBD1 or TRBD2 (5 bases each). With 5 bases removed from V and 0 bases from J, the gap between germline ends came to 14 bases. The germline CDR1 and CDR2 sequences are SEHNR and FQNEAQ (reference sequence). This CDR3 contains 16 residues. CDR3 sequence: CASSPMGESSYNEQFF. CDR3 nucleotides: TGTGCCAGCAGCCCAATGGGGGAGAGCTCCTACAATGAGCAGTTCTTC.

The sample holds a few counts of this clone. The V gene is TRBV29-1, the J gene TRBJ1-1; 9 bases match TRBD1. The germline CDR1 and CDR2 sequences are SQVTM and ANQGSEA. There are 13 residues in the CDR3. CDR3 in DNA: TGCGGGGGACAGGGAGGATATAGCACTGAAGCTTTCTTT. Translated, it gives CGGQGGYSTEAFF.

The J gene is TRBJ1-6, the V gene TRBV4-3, with a tentative D call TRBD1 (5 bases). From germline, CDR1 is LGHNA and CDR2 YSLEER. CDR3 length: 13 amino acids. V was trimmed by 0 bases and J by 13 bases, leaving 10 bases between them. CDR3 region: CASSQDSGYPLHF. DNA of the CDR3: TGCGCCAGCAGCCAAGATTCAGGGTATCCCCTCCACTTT.

The CDR3 is CASSGTSGRADEQFF. DNA of the CDR3: TGTGCCAGCAGCGGAACTAGCGGGAGGGCCGATGAGCAGTTCTTC. The chain combines TRBV7-8 with TRBJ2-1; 13 bases map to TRBD2. This CDR3 is built from 15 residues. V shed 5 bases, J shed 8 bases, and the junction held 6 bases outside the gene matches. Germline values: CDR1 SGHVS, CDR2 FQNEAQ. Full variable domain (rest looked up from reference TRBV7-8 and TRBJ2-1): GAGVSQSPRYKVAKRGQDVALRCDPISGHVSLFWYQQALGQGPEFLTYFQNEAQLDKSGLPSDRFFAERPEGSVSTLKIQRTQQEDSAVYLCASSGTSGRADEQFFGPGTRLTVL.

This clone showed up many times. The rearrangement links TRBV29-1 to TRBJ2-1, with a weak D call TRBD1 (5 bases). CDR3 length: 12 residues. V was cut by 4 bases and J by 9 bases, with 13 bases left in between. The V gene's germline CDR1 is SQVTM and CDR2 ANQGSEA. The CDR3 nucleotides are TGCAGCGTTGGATCGCAGGGCGGTGAGCAGTTCTTC. This codes for CSVGSQGGEQFF.

The gene calls are TRBV16 and TRBJ2-7, with D perhaps TRBD1 (6 bases). CDR3 length: 14 residues. V was shortened by 7 bases and J by 0 bases, with 13 bases between the two germline ends. CDR1 is KGHSY, CDR2 FQNENV, per germline. CDR3 in amino acids: CASTLDRHSYEQYF. In nucleotides, the CDR3 is TGTGCCAGCACCCTCGACAGGCACTCCTACGAGCAGTACTTC.

V is TRBV29-1 and J is TRBJ2-2; no clear D. The V end lost 5 bases, the J end lost 0 bases, and 7 bases lay between the germline ends. Germline V gives CDR1 SQVTM, CDR2 ANQGSEA. CDR3 length: 13 residues. The chain's CDR3 is CSVRGANTGELFF. The CDR3 DNA reads TGCAGCGTTCGTGGAGCGAACACCGGGGAGCTGTTTTTT.

There are a few counts of this clone. J is TRBJ2-7 and V is TRBV19, with 8 positions matching TRBD2. The V segment lost 6 bases and the J segment 6 bases; nucleotides outside the gene matches: 10. CDR3 length equals 14 residues. Germline CDR1 reads LNHDA; CDR2 reads SQIVND (reference sequence). The CDR3 reads CASRPAGTRGEQYF. The CDR3 DNA follows: TGTGCCAGTAGACCTGCCGGGACTAGGGGCGAGCAGTACTTC. The entire variable domain, with the rest obtained from reference TRBV19 and TRBJ2-7, is as follows: DGGITQSPKYLFRKEGQNVTLSCEQNLNHDAMYWYRQDPGQGLRLIYYSQIVNDFQKGDIAEGYSVSREKKESFPLTVTSAQKNPTAFYLCASRPAGTRGEQYFGPGTRLTVT.

This rearrangement joins TRBV7-6 to TRBJ2-1, with 13 bases fitting TRBD2. This CDR3 has 16 amino acids. V lost 7 bases and J lost 6; bases outside the gene matches: 9. Germline CDR1 is SGHVS and CDR2 is FNYEAQ. Here the CDR3 reads CASNFPGLAGLNEQFF. Here the CDR3 DNA reads TGTGCCAGCAACTTCCCGGGACTAGCGGGACTCAATGAGCAGTTCTTC.

This clone was detected only a few times. The chain combines TRBV2 with TRBJ1-2; D remains ambiguous. V lost 5 bases and J lost 8, with 18 bases in between. CDR3 length: 14 amino acids. Germline CDR1 reads SNHLY; CDR2 reads FYNNEI. CDR3 sequence reads: CASSMTKILAGYTF. CDR3 coding DNA: TGTGCCAGCAGTATGACAAAGATCCTTGCGGGCTACACCTTC.

This clone has just a few counts. The rearrangement uses TRBV30 and TRBJ1-2; D is possibly TRBD1 (5 bases). Trimming took 0 bases from V and 4 from J, leaving 12 bases between them. From germline, CDR1 is GTSNPN and CDR2 SVGIG (reference sequence). CDR3 length: 14 residues. This CDR3 reads CAWSVPPRGYGYTF. The CDR3 nucleotides are TGTGCCTGGAGTGTACCTCCTAGGGGCTATGGCTACACCTTC.

The rearrangement links TRBV13 to TRBJ2-1; no clear D. The CDR3 loop spans 16 amino acids. V lost 7 bases and J lost 0, with 16 bases in between. Germline CDR1 PRHDT, CDR2 FYEKMQ (reference sequence). CDR3 sequence: CASNRTDSNSYNEQFF. CDR3 sequence (DNA): TGTGCCAGCAACCGAACAGACTCGAACTCCTACAATGAGCAGTTCTTC.

This clone was seen only a few times. The rearrangement uses TRBV14 and TRBJ2-7; D possibly corresponds to TRBD2 (6 bases). Deletions cut 1 base from V and 0 bases from J, with 22 bases between. The CDR3 is made up of 19 amino acids. Per the germline V gene, CDR1 is SGHDN and CDR2 is FVKESK. CDR3 sequence: CASSQGGGKHRDSSYEQYV. For the CDR3, the DNA is TGTGCCAGCAGCCAAGGGGGCGGCAAGCACCGGGACTCCTCCTACGAGCAGTACGTC.

This clone showed up just a few times. The CDR3 DNA sequence: TGCGCCGGCGGGCTAGCTTCCTACGAGCAGTACTTC. As protein: CAGGLASYEQYF. This rearrangement joins TRBV23-1 to TRBJ2-7; possibly TRBD2 for D (5 bases). TRBV23-1 has ORF status, its function being uncertain. V was cut by 11 bases and J by 1 base, with 12 bases left in between. This CDR3 contains 12 residues.